This T cell receptor (beta chain) originates from a study of blood T cell repertoires in COVID-19 (TCRdb year 2020). Study-wide context: Collaborator samples came from the United States, Italy and Spain and covered acute and convalescent phases of COVID-19. Subjects who had been exposed to COVID-19, were actively infected with it, or had recovered from it provided the deeply sampled blood TCRbeta repertoires that made up the dataset. Nearly every sample came with metadata listing a de-identified subject ID, COVID-19 status, age in years and sex. The repertoires were released in a freely available public database intended as a resource for research on the immune response to SARS-CoV-2. Samples came from the ongoing ImmuneRACE study (first 160 participants) plus 1,254 subjects from 6 global collaborators. Where HLA class I and class II types were available, the types were taken from metadata supplied by the sample provider, not from assay-based typing. The material from the prospective study consisted of cDNA or gDNA derived from T cells, B-cell-depleted T cells, or PBMCs. Findings and caveats that apply to the study as a whole: Clinical and demographic metadata were provided uncurated, with the amount varying by source and participant.

CDR3 length: 14 amino acids, cysteine to phenylalanine. Solely the CDR3 DNA is kept, with 42 bases framed from the first base. V ends up 6 bases short and J 5 bases short, with an unmatched junction base count of 7. Taken from the germline V gene, the CDR1 and CDR2 loops are WSHSY and SAAADI. This clone occurred a few times. There is no known antigen for this receptor. Nothing much larger sits one base from this clone, and base qualities are not available. Participants in the prospective study were aged roughly 18 to 100 years, lived in 20 to 25 United States geographic areas, and enrolled through a virtual design. In the prospective study, cohorts were assigned on the basis of participant-reported clinical history obtained from a screening survey and a study questionnaire. ImmuneRACE Cohort 3 recovered participants were defined by two consecutive negative NP/OP PCR tests, healthcare professional clearance, or symptom resolution. Each participant in the prospective study had whole blood, serum and a nasopharyngeal or oropharyngeal swab collected by mobile phlebotomists. Over a roughly two-month period, participants in the prospective study had the option of providing additional blood draws and questionnaires. Prospective study blood samples were shipped either frozen or at room temperature before DNA extraction.

The immunoSEQ Assay, a bias-controlled multiplex PCR, was used to amplify TCRbeta CDR3 regions from genomic DNA. The authors' pipeline ran thus. Within the assay, amplification of reference gene primers was used to estimate how many nucleated cells each sample contained. To quantify the absolute abundance of each unique TCRbeta CDR3 rearrangement, sequence reads were collapsed and filtered. For each sample, productive Simpson clonality was calculated by taking the square root of Simpson's diversity index across productive rearrangements. This immuneACCESS table, as held by TCRdb, lists in-frame sequences with V and J called but not all clones. Of the missing ones, under half trace to an unresolved V gene in checked studies; the others have no known cause. The V and J calls and the clone size are those of that table, but D and trimming were determined from the DNA. This sample gives over 130,000 clones in total; over 60% of them show up just once. Less than 3% of the sample comes from the top ten.

The sample comprised PBMCs or T cells enriched from blood (not recorded which). This clonotype originated in a woman in her forties or fifties who had recovered from COVID-19. This sequence uses TRBV10-2 and TRBJ2-3, and 8 bases in between align with TRBD1. The CDR3 protein: CASRTDRGLDTQYF. DNA sequence: TGCGCCAGCAGGACCGACAGGGGATTAGATACGCAGTATTTT.